The present entry profiles one TCR beta chain with its context. Its antigen is not identified. These data come from a study of T cells after yellow fever vaccination. Whole-study results and caveats: It was a small share of clonotypes that appeared in both CD4 and CD8 compartments. The secondary response was weaker, and its peak arrived faster, on day 5 versus 15. High-abundance clonotypes from the bulk population could contaminate FACS-sorted repertoires.

V was shortened by 6 bases and J by 0 bases, with 12 bases between the two germline ends. CDR3 length: 16 amino acids. Germline V gene lookup returns CDR1 LGHNA and CDR2 YSLEER. A 5'RACE template-switching step, the method used to make TCR cDNA, added a universal primer site and UMIs. TCRdb re-called the 5' RACE reads through MiXCR, storing one row per CDR3 protein. The table shows approximately 600,000 distinct CDR3 sequences, with around 12% occurring only once. The sequence derives from a man aged 25-45 years who received the YFV17D yellow fever vaccine. Sequenced here: PBMCs, sampled on the day of the yellow fever booster vaccination. The V and J genes are TRBV4-3 and TRBJ2-6; weak D call: TRBD1 (6 bases). The CDR3 DNA follows: TGCGCCAGCAGTCCCAACAGGGTCTCTGGGGCCAACGTCCTGACTTTC. It encodes CASSPNRVSGANVLTF.